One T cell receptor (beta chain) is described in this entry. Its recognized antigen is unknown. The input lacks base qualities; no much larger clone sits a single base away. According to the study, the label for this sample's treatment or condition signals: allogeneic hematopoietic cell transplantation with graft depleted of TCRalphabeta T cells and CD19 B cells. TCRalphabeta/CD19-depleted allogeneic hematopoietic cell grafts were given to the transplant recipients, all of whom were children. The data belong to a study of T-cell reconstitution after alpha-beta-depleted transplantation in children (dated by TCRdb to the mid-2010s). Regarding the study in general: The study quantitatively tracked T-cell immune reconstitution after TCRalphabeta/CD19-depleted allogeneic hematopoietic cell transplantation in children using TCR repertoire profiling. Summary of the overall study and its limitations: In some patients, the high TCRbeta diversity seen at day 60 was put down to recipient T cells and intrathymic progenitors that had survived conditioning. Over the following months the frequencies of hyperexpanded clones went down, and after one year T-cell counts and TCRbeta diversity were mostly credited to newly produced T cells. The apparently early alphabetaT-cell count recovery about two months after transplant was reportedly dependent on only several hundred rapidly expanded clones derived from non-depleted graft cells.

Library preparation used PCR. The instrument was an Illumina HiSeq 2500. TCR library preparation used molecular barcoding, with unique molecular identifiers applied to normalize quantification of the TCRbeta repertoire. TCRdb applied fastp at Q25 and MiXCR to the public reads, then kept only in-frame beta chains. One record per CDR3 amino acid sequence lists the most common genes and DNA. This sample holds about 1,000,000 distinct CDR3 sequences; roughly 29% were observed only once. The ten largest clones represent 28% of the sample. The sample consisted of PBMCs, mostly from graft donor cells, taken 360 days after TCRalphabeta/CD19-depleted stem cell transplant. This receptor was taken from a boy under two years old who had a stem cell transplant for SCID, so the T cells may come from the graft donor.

The CDR3 sequence is CASRSDSPSSYNEQFF. The DNA reads as follows: TGTGCCAGCAGGTCTGACTCTCCCAGCTCCTACAATGAGCAGTTCTTC. The sequence links TRBV5-6 to TRBJ2-1, with the D segment identity uncertain. As encoded in the germline V gene, CDR1 is SGHDT while CDR2 is YYEEEE. Trimming removed 5 bases from V and 0 bases from J, leaving 15 bases between the germline ends. The CDR3 goes from the cysteine to the phenylalanine over 16 residues. The DNA shown is the 48-base CDR3, in frame from base 1.